The 14 T cell receptor beta chains presented below share a single source sample, sequenced in a study of cytomegalovirus exposure and HLA in healthy donors. The primer mix had 60 Vbeta and 13 Jbeta primers. Sequencing was performed with immunoSEQ multiplex PCR; in TCRdb, only in-frame clones are kept and a portion is missing. Seen here are under 200,000 clones, 68% observed once, and the top ten hold approximately 1.5%. Input material: PBMCs. The receptors originated from a man aged 50-60 years in good health and CMV-seronegative.

A few counts support this clone. The genes are TRBV4-2 and TRBJ2-7; 10 nucleotides line up with TRBD2. Germline assignment: CDR1 LGHNA and CDR2 YNFKEQ. V shed 3 bases, J shed 6 bases, and the junction held 11 bases outside the gene matches. This CDR3 spans 16 amino acids. The CDR3 sequence is CASSQGSSGGRGEQYF. CDR3 coding DNA: TGTGCCAGCAGCCAGGGGTCTAGCGGGGGAAGGGGCGAGCAGTACTTC.

CDR3 protein: CASSPYPGWETQYF. CDR3 DNA: TGTGCCAGCTCACCTTACCCGGGTTGGGAGACCCAGTACTTC. V usage is TRBV18 and J usage is TRBJ2-5; the D is unclear. Trimming removed 3 bases from V and 5 bases from J, with 13 bases in between. Germline CDR1 is KGHSH and CDR2 is LQKENI. The CDR3 contains 14 residues.

The chain is built from TRBV7-3 and TRBJ1-1; D unresolved. CDR3 size: 14 residues. CDR1 and CDR2 (germline): SGHTA, FQGTGA. The V and J ends lost 4 bases and 1 base respectively, with 10 bases between them. CDR3 region: CASSSTGKNTEAFF. The CDR3 bases are TGTGCCAGCAGCTCGACCGGGAAGAACACTGAAGCTTTCTTT.

The CDR3 region is CASSVENTEAFF. The CDR3 region has the DNA TGTGCCAGCAGTGTAGAGAACACTGAAGCTTTCTTT. This chain connects TRBV2 to TRBJ1-1, with D unclear. The CDR3 is 12 amino acids. Per germline, CDR1 SNHLY and CDR2 FYNNEI. With 4 bases removed from V and 1 base from J, the gap between germline ends came to 4 bases.

The V and J genes are TRBV19 and TRBJ1-2, with 7 positions matching TRBD1. This CDR3 comprises 16 residues. CDR1 and CDR2 (germline): LNHDA, SQIVND (reference sequence). Unmatched junction bases numbered 9, after V lost 5 bases and J lost 0 bases. The CDR3 DNA reads as TGTGCCAGTAGTGGAGGGGGACAGAGAGCTAACTATGGCTACACCTTC. It codes for CASSGGGQRANYGYTF.

CDR3 sequence: CASSLRNTEAFF. In nucleotides, the CDR3 is TGTGCCAGCAGTCTCAGGAACACTGAAGCTTTCTTT. This chain connects TRBV6-4 to TRBJ1-1; D remains unclear. The CDR3 contains 12 residues. The germline gives CDR1 MRHNA, CDR2 SNTAGT. Trimming took off 5 bases at V and 1 base at J, with 5 bases between the two ends.

The chain links TRBV7-9 to TRBJ2-4, with D perhaps matching TRBD2 (6 bases). The germline V gene encodes CDR1 SEHNR and CDR2 FQNEAQ (reference sequence). The CDR3 extends over 13 amino acids. Trimming removed 5 bases from V and 7 bases from J, with 12 bases in between. CDR3 DNA sequence: TGTGCCAGCAGCGCCGGGACTCTTAACATTCAGTACTTC. Encoded protein: CASSAGTLNIQYF.

CDR3 bases: TGCGCCAGCAGCTTGGCCTCCGGATCGTCGAGGGAGCAGTACTTC. Its translation is CASSLASGSSREQYF. The J gene is TRBJ2-7, the V gene TRBV5-1, with unresolved D. This CDR3 is built from 15 residues. The germline V gene encodes CDR1 SGHRS and CDR2 YFSETQ. Trimming removed 0 bases at V and 7 bases at J, with 17 bases between.

This chain connects TRBV9 to TRBJ1-5, with 9 bases identical to TRBD1. The J segment lost 7 bases and the V segment lost 0 bases, leaving 5 bases of the junction unmatched. The CDR3 loop spans 15 amino acids. Germline CDR1 is SGDLS and CDR2 is YYNGEE. The CDR3 loop reads CASSVDGTGRQPQHF. The CDR3 DNA is TGTGCCAGCAGCGTAGACGGGACAGGGAGACAGCCCCAGCATTTT.

The V and J genes are TRBV5-8 and TRBJ1-4, with 12 bases matching TRBD1. The CDR3 contains 16 residues. With 6 bases clipped from V and 2 bases from J, the junction kept 5 bases outside the gene matches. CDR1 is SGHTS, CDR2 YDEGEE, per germline. Written as DNA, the CDR3 is TGTGCCAGCAATTGGGACAGGGGGCTCACTAATGAAAAACTGTTTTTT. This encodes CASNWDRGLTNEKLFF.

This clone was seen a handful of times. The gene calls are TRBV7-2 and TRBJ2-7; 9 bases fit TRBD1. Unmatched junction bases numbered 8, after V lost 9 bases and J lost 5 bases. CDR3 length: 13 amino acids. The germline V gene encodes CDR1 SGHTA and CDR2 FQGNSA. The CDR3 DNA follows: TGTGCCAGTCGACAGGGGGGGATTGACGAGCAGTACTTC. Its protein product is CASRQGGIDEQYF.

In its sample, this clone was seen a few times. This chain links TRBV10-2 with TRBJ1-4; 8 nucleotides match TRBD1. The V gene end was trimmed by 6 bases and the J gene end by 7 bases; junction bases not matched to a gene: 7. CDR3 size: 14 residues. Germline V gene data show CDR1 as WSHSY and CDR2 as SAAADI. The CDR3 region is CASRLGQGGEKLFF. CDR3 nucleotides: TGCGCCAGCAGACTAGGACAGGGAGGTGAAAAACTGTTTTTT.

This sequence joins TRBV11-2 and TRBJ1-1; 7 bases agree with TRBD1. Trimming cost V 2 bases and J 3 bases; bases outside gene matches: 3. CDR1 is SGHAT, CDR2 FQNNGV, per germline. The CDR3 is 14 amino acids. The CDR3 is CASSLSQGYTEAFF. DNA of the CDR3: TGTGCCAGCAGCTTATCACAGGGGTACACTGAAGCTTTCTTT. The entire variable domain, with the rest obtained from reference TRBV11-2 and TRBJ1-1, is as follows: EAGVAQSPRYKIIEKRQSVAFWCNPISGHATLYWYQQILGQGPKLLIQFQNNGVVDDSQLPKDRFSAERLKGVDSTLKIQPAKLEDSAVYLCASSLSQGYTEAFFGQGTRLTVV.

The rearrangement joins TRBV10-3 to TRBJ2-7; tentatively, D is TRBD2 (5 bases). V gave up 3 bases and J gave up 2 bases, with 11 bases separating them. The CDR3 spans 14 residues. CDR1 and CDR2 (germline): ENHRY, SYGVKD. The CDR3 DNA sequence: TGTGCCATCAGTGATAGGAGGTCTCCCTACGAGCAGTACTTC. Residues: CAISDRRSPYEQYF.